The source of this T cell receptor (beta chain) is a study of T cells in Graves' hyperthyroidism and ophthalmopathy. Study-wide results and limits: Most clonotypes that expanded in the thyroid above 0.001 also showed up in blood.

The PBMCs were taken from roughly 10 ml of fresh peripheral blood. The investigators amplified TCR beta CDR3 regions from RNA transcripts. First-round RT-PCR targeting the TCR CDR3 was performed with the HTBI primer set. TCRdb fed the multiplex PCR reads into MiXCR, producing one record per CDR3 protein. Among 400,000 or so distinct CDR3 sequences, more than 13% were seen once, and the ten largest hold over 25%. This clonotype was detected many times. The antigen remains unidentified. Germline V gives CDR1 KGHSH, CDR2 LQKENI. V was pared by 4 bases and J by 1 base, with 6 bases of the junction left unmatched. The CDR3 runs 15 residues.

This TCR came from a man aged 45-60 years with Graves' ophthalmopathy. The V gene is TRBV18, the J gene TRBJ1-1; 7 bases agree with TRBD1. Sequencing input: blood. The CDR3 sequence is CASSRDSIENTEAFF. DNA for the CDR3: TGTGCCAGCTCACGGGACAGTATCGAGAACACTGAAGCTTTCTTT.